This T cell receptor beta chain was captured in a study of blood T cells in healthy people across ages. Study observations and caveats: More naive CD4+ cells and higher diversity marked long-lived donors relative to aged donors. Percentage of naive T cells showed a strong correlation with TCR beta diversity.

No fewer than 5.5 micrograms of total RNA were isolated from every sample. With regard to this clonotype: What it recognizes is unknown.

It was with a sample-barcoded 5' primer and a J-beta primer mix that a second PCR of about 7 to 12 cycles was run. Researchers report that each sample yielded at least 3 million CDR3-containing paired-end reads. MiXCR, run by TCRdb on the 5' RACE reads, gives a single entry per CDR3 protein. This table has 1.5 million to 2 million distinct CDR3 sequences, roughly 50% appearing once. The clonotype originates from a woman aged 40 to 49 in good health. Sample: blood.

The CDR3 region has the DNA TGCGCCAGCAGCCAAGTCGGCGGTTCCAACTATGGCTACACCTTC. Amino acid sequence: CASSQVGGSNYGYTF. The chain carries TRBV4-1 and TRBJ1-2; D is uncertain. V was trimmed by 1 base and J by 2 bases, leaving 11 bases between them. The CDR3 spans 15 residues. Per the germline V gene, CDR1 is MGHRA and CDR2 is YSYEKL.